This paragraph covers one T cell receptor beta chain sequence. Its antigen is unidentified. The source of the sample is a study of cytomegalovirus exposure and HLA in healthy donors. The CDR3 spans 15 residues. The germline gives CDR1 SGHTA, CDR2 FQGNSA. Deletions cut 2 bases from V and 2 bases from J, with 11 bases between. The study ran its PCR with 60 Vbeta and 13 Jbeta primers. TCRdb's table, derived via immunoSEQ multiplex PCR, lists solely in-frame clones and lacks some. Here the sample spans approximately 150,000 clones, roughly 80% being singletons. Overall study results and limits: A later analysis reportedly found fewer N-insertions in an Asian-associated ancestry cluster than the roughly 670-donor mean.

This TCR was sampled from a middle-aged man in good health and CMV-seronegative. This rearrangement joins TRBV7-2 to TRBJ2-3; D is perhaps TRBD2 (6 bases). Sequencing was done on a sample of PBMCs. In DNA, the CDR3 is TGTGCCAGCAGCTTAATGACTAGATCCACAGATACGCAGTATTTT. Translating gives CASSLMTRSTDTQYF.